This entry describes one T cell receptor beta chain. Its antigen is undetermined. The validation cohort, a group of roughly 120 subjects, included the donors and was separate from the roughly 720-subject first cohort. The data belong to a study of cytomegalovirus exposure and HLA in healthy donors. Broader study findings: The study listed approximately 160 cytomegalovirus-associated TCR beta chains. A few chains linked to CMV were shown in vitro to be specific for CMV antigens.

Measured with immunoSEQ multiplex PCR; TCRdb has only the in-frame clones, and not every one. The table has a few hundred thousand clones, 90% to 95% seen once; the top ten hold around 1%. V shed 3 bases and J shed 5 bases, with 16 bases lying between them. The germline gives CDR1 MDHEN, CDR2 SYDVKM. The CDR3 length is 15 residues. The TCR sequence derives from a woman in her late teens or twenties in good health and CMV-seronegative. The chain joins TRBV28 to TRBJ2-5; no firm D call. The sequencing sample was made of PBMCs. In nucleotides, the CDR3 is TGTGCCAGCAGTTTGCACGCCCCCGGGTTGGAGACCCAGTACTTC. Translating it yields CASSLHAPGLETQYF.